Below, 5 T cell receptor beta chains from the same sample are listed, as sequenced in a study of yellow fever vaccine responses in identical twins. MiXCR, applied by TCRdb to the RT-PCR reads, yields one record per CDR3 protein. The sample contains fewer than 5,500 distinct CDR3 sequences, about two thirds of which appear only once. Here the sequenced sample was T cells from blood (PBMCs), unsorted or a sorted subset (not recorded which), taken before or after yellow fever vaccination (not recorded which). These TCRs come from a young woman who received the yellow fever vaccine.

Note on this clonotype: Because the CDR3's place on the DNA is in doubt, the DNA is left out and the CDR3 is given as listed by TCRdb. The rearrangement uses TRBV21-1 and TRBJ2-2. TRBV21-1 is a recognized pseudogene. Counting both end residues, the CDR3 totals 17 amino acids. CDR3 protein: CASSKEITATTPGSCFF.

There are a few counts of this clonotype. The V and J genes are TRBV20-1 and TRBJ2-5; a possible D gene is TRBD1 (6 bases). Deletions cut 3 bases from V and 2 bases from J, with 16 bases between. Germline V lookup: CDR1 DFQATT, CDR2 SNEGSKA (reference sequence). There are 15 residues in the CDR3. The CDR3 loop reads CSASPRTDQQETQYF. The CDR3 bases are TGCAGTGCTAGCCCACGGACAGATCAGCAAGAGACCCAGTACTTC.

The rearrangement uses TRBV20-1 and TRBJ2-7; no reliable D call. V was trimmed by 6 bases and J by 5 bases, leaving 26 bases between them. The germline CDR1 and CDR2 sequences are DFQATT and SNEGSKA (reference sequence). The CDR3 contains 16 residues. As DNA, the CDR3 is TGCAGTGCGCCACGTCGGCCAACCGCTGAACCCCACGAGCAGTACTTC. This encodes CSAPRRPTAEPHEQYF.

This chain connects TRBV4-2 to TRBJ2-1, with 11 bases identical to TRBD2. From germline, CDR1 is LGHNA and CDR2 YNFKEQ. The CDR3 loop spans 20 amino acids. After removal of 4 bases from V and 8 bases from J, the junction contained 22 bases not matched to a gene. CDR3 nucleotides: TGTGCCAGCAGCCGGCCCCGACTAGCGGGGTGGTCGGGGGACCCACATGAGCAGTTCTTC. It specifies CASSRPRLAGWSGDPHEQFF.

The CDR3 loop is CASSQDEQGYNEQFF. The CDR3 region has the DNA TGCGCCAGCAGCCAAGATGAACAGGGTTACAATGAGCAGTTCTTC. The J gene is TRBJ2-1, the V gene TRBV4-1, with a tentative D call TRBD1 (6 bases). Germline V lookup: CDR1 MGHRA, CDR2 YSYEKL. V lost 0 bases, J lost 4 bases, and 10 bases lay in between. This CDR3 is 15 amino acids long.